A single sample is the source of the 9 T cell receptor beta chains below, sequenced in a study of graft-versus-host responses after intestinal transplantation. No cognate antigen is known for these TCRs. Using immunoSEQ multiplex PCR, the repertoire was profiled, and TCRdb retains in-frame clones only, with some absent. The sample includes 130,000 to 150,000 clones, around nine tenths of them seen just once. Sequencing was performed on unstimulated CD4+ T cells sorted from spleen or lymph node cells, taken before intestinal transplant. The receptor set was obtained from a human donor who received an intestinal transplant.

The CDR3 coding sequence is TGTGCCAGTAGTCCTTGGACAGGGTCCGACTATGGCTACACCTTC. Protein product: CASSPWTGSDYGYTF. J is TRBJ1-2 and V is TRBV19; 8 bases align to TRBD1. The CDR3 covers 15 residues. Looked up from germline, CDR1 is LNHDA and CDR2 is SQIVND (reference sequence). V was pared by 5 bases and J by 3 bases, with 8 bases of the junction left unmatched.

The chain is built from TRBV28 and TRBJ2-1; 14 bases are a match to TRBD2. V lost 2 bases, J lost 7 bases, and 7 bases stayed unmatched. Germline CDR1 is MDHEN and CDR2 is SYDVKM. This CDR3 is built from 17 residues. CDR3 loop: CASSLEVGLAGVNEQFF. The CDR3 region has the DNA TGTGCCAGCAGTTTAGAGGTGGGACTAGCGGGAGTGAATGAGCAGTTCTTC. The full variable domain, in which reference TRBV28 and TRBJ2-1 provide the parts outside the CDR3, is DVKVTQSSRYLVKRTGEKVFLECVQDMDHENMFWYRQDPGLGLRLIYFSYDVKMKEKGDIPEGYSVSREKKERFSLILESASTNQTSMYLCASSLEVGLAGVNEQFFGPGTRLTVL.

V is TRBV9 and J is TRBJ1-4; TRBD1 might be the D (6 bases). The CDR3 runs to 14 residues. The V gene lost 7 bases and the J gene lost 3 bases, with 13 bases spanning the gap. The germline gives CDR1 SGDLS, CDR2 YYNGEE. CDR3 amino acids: CASSLKGANEKLFF. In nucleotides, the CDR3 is TGTGCCAGCTCGTTAAAGGGGGCTAATGAAAAACTGTTTTTT.

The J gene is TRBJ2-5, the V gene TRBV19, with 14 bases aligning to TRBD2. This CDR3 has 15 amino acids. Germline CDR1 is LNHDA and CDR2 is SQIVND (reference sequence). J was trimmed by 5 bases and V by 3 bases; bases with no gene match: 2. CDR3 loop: CASSMGLAGVETQYF. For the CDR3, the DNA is TGTGCCAGTAGTATGGGACTAGCGGGAGTGGAGACCCAGTACTTC.

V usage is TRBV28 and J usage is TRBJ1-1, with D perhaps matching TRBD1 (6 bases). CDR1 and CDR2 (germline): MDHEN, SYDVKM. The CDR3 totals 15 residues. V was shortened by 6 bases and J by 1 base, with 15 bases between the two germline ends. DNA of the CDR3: TGTGCCAGCAGGGAAGGGGGACCTTCGAACACTGAAGCTTTCTTT. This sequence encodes CASREGGPSNTEAFF.

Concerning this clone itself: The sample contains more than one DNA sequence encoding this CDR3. This CDR3 reads CASSRAAGTSGRNEQYF. The CDR3 DNA reads TGTGCCAGCAGTCGTGCCGCCGGGACTAGCGGGAGGAACGAGCAGTACTTC. The V gene is TRBV27, the J gene TRBJ2-7; 15 bases fit TRBD2. Trimming removed 5 bases from V and 5 bases from J; junction bases left unmatched: 10. CDR1 and CDR2 from the germline V gene are MNHEY and SMNVEV (reference sequence). The CDR3 has 17 residues.

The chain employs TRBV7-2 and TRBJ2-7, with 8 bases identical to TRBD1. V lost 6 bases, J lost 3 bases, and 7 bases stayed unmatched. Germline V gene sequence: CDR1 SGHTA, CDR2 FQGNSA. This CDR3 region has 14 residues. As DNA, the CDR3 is TGTGCCAGCAGGCCACCGGGACAGGACTACGAGCAGTACTTC. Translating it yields CASRPPGQDYEQYF.

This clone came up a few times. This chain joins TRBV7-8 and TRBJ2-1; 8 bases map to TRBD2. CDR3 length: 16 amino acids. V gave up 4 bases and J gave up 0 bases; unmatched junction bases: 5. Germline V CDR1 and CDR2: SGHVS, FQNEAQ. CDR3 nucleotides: TGTGCCAGCAGCTCCAATCTAGCGGGCTCCTACAATGAGCAGTTCTTC. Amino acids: CASSSNLAGSYNEQFF.

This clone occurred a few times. DNA for the CDR3: TGTGCCATCAGAGGGACTCCTCGCATCGACAATGAGCAGTTCTTC. Translating gives CAIRGTPRIDNEQFF. V usage is TRBV10-3 and J usage is TRBJ2-1; D perhaps matches TRBD2 (6 bases). The CDR3 loop spans 15 amino acids. The V end lost 6 bases, the J end lost 5 bases, and 17 bases lay between the germline ends. CDR1 and CDR2 (germline): ENHRY, SYGVKD.